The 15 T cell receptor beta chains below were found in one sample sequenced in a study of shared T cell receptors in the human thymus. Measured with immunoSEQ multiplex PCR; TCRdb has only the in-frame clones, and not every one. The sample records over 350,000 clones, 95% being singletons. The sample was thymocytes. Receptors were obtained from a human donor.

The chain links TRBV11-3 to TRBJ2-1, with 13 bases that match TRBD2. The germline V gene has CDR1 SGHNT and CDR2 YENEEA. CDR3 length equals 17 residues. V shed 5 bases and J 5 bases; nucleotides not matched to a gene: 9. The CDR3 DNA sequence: TGTGCCAGCAGCCAGGGACTAGCGGGGCACCTAAACAATGAGCAGTTCTTC. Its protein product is CASSQGLAGHLNNEQFF.

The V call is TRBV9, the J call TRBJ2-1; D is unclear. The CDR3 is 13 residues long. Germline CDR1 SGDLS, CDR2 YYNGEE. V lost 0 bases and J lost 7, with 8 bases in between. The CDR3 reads CASSVGKRNEQFF. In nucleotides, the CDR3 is TGTGCCAGCAGCGTAGGGAAAAGGAATGAGCAGTTCTTC.

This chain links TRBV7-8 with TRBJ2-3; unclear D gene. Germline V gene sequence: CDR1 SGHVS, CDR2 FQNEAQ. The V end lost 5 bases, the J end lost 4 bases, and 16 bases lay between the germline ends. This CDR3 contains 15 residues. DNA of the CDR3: TGTGCCAGCAGCCCGCAGAGGAGAGTCCCAGATACGCAGTATTTT. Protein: CASSPQRRVPDTQYF.

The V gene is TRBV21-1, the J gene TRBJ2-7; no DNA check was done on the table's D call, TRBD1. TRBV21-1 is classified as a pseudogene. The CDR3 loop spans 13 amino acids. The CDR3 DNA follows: TGTGCGAACATTCGGAGACAGCTGGACGAGCAGTACTTC. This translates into CANIRRQLDEQYF.

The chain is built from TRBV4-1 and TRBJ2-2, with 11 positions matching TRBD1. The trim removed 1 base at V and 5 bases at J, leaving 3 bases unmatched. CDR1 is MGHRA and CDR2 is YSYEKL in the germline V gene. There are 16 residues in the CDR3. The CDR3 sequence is CASSQGGTGGTGELFF. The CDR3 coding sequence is TGCGCCAGCAGCCAAGGCGGGACAGGGGGGACCGGGGAGCTGTTTTTT.

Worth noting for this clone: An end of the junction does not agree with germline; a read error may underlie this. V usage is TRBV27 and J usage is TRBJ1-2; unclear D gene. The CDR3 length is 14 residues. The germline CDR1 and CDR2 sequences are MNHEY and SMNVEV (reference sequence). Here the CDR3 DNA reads TGTGCCAGCAGTTCCCCAGGACCCCTCTATCGCTACACCTTC. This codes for CASSSPGPLYRYTF.

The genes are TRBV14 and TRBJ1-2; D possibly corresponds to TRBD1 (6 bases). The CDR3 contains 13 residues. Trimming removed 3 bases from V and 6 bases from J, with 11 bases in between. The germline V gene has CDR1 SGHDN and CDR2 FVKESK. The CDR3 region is CASSHPGENGYTF. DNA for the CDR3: TGTGCCAGCAGCCACCCAGGGGAAAATGGCTACACCTTC.

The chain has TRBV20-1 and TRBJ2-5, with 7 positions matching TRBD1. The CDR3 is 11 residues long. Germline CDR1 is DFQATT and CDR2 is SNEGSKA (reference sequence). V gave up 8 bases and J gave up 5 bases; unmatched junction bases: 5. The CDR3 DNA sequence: TGCAGTCAGACAGGGTGGGAGACCCAGTACTTC. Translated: CSQTGWETQYF.

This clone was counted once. CDR3 nucleotide sequence: TGTGCCAGTAGCCCGGGGGTAGGGCACCACACTGAAGCTTTCTTT. It is translated as CASSPGVGHHTEAFF. J is TRBJ1-1 and V is TRBV19, with D perhaps TRBD1 (5 bases). Germline CDR1 reads LNHDA; CDR2 reads SQIVND (reference sequence). The CDR3 length is 15 residues. V lost 6 bases and J lost 3, with 17 bases in between.

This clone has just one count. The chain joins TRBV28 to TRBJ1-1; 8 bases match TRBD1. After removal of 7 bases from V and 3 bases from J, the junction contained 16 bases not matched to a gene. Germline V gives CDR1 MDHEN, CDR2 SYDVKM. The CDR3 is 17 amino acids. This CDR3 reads CASNVGDRGGWDTEAFF. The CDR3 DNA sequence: TGTGCCAGCAATGTGGGTGACAGGGGAGGCTGGGACACTGAAGCTTTCTTT.

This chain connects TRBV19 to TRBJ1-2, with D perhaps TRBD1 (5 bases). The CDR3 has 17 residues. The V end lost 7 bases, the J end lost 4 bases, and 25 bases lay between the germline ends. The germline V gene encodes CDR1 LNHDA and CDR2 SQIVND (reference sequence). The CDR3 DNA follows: TGTGCCAGTACCCGACAGACGCTATTTCACTTTTTCTATGGCTACACCTTC. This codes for CASTRQTLFHFFYGYTF.

DNA of the CDR3: TGTGCCAGCAATAGCGGGAGGGGGGGCGACGAGCAGTACTTC. Translating gives CASNSGRGGDEQYF. The J gene is TRBJ2-7, the V gene TRBV11-2, with TRBD2 matching over 11 bases. Germline CDR1 reads SGHAT; CDR2 reads FQNNGV. V shed 7 bases and J 5 bases; nucleotides not matched to a gene: 7. There are 14 residues in the CDR3.

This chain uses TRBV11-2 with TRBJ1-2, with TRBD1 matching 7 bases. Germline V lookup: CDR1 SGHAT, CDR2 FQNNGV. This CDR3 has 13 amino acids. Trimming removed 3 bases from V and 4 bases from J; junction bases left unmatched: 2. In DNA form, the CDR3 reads TGTGCCAGCAGCTTTAGGACAGGCTATGGCTACACCTTC. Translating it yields CASSFRTGYGYTF.

CDR3 DNA: TGTGCCAGCAGAAAAGACTATACGCAGTATTTT. The encoded protein is CASRKDYTQYF. V is TRBV28 and J is TRBJ2-3; D unclear. Trimming removed 6 bases at V and 7 bases at J, with 8 bases between. CDR3 length: 11 residues. Germline values: CDR1 MDHEN, CDR2 SYDVKM.

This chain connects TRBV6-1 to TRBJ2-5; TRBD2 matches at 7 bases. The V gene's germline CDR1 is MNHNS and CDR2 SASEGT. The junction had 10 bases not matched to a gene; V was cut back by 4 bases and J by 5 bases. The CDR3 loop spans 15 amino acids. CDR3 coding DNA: TGTGCCAGCAGTGTGATTGCGGGAGTCCGGGAGACCCAGTACTTC. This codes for CASSVIAGVRETQYF.